The sequence of this T cell receptor beta chain was determined in a study of T cell changes during pregnancy in multiple sclerosis. V was cut by 4 bases and J by 3 bases, with 17 bases left in between. This CDR3 comprises 16 residues. Germline lookup yields CDR1 ENHRY and CDR2 SYGVKD. Method: immunoSEQ multiplex PCR; TCRdb's copy keeps in-frame clones and lacks some. Here the sample spans some 87,000 clones, 90% to 95% being singletons. The origin of this receptor is a female donor with multiple sclerosis, enrolled in a pregnancy study. This specimen consisted of peripheral blood, obtained in the second trimester of pregnancy. The chain links TRBV10-3 to TRBJ2-3; tentative D call: TRBD1 (6 bases). In DNA, the CDR3 is TGTGCCATCAGTGGACAACAGGGTAGGGGGACAGATACGCAGTATTTT. It is translated as CAISGQQGRGTDTQYF.